Below are 18 T cell receptor beta chains sequenced from a single sample in a study of OX40 agonist ivuxolimab in advanced cancers. Measured with immunoSEQ multiplex PCR; TCRdb has only the in-frame clones, and not every one. The sample includes about 35,000 clones, approximately 90% of them seen just once. The sequenced sample was CD4+ or CD8+ T cells sorted from blood, obtained in a trial of the OX40 agonist ivuxolimab. The receptors derive from an adult with an advanced solid tumor such as melanoma, head and neck, liver or kidney cancer.

Points on this clone: One junction end disagrees with the germline gene, perhaps due to a read error. The CDR3, as DNA: TGTGCTAGCAGCCCGGAGGGGGCGGAGTTGGACGAGCAGTACTTC. This codes for CASSPEGAELDEQYF. The chain employs TRBV7-7 and TRBJ2-7, with D tentatively TRBD1 (7 bases). The length of the CDR3 is 15 residues. Germline values: CDR1 SSHAT, CDR2 FNYEAQ (reference sequence).

The genes are TRBV5-6 and TRBJ2-5, with TRBD2 matching 11 bases. The CDR3 is made up of 18 amino acids. Germline CDR1 SGHDT, CDR2 YYEEEE. J was trimmed by 5 bases and V by 0 bases; bases with no gene match: 12. CDR3 in DNA: TGTGCCAGCAGCTTGGCCGTAATAGCGGGAGGGCCCGGGGAGACCCAGTACTTC. Translation gives CASSLAVIAGGPGETQYF.

The chain is built from TRBV30 and TRBJ2-5, with D tentatively TRBD2 (7 bases). The CDR3 is 14 residues long. Germline V CDR1 and CDR2: GTSNPN, SVGIG (reference sequence). The V gene lost 3 bases and the J gene lost 4 bases, with 15 bases spanning the gap. In DNA, the CDR3 is TGTGCCTGGAGCGGGGGGAACAGGGCAGAGACCCAGTACTTC. Translation: CAWSGGNRAETQYF.

Only one count was recorded for this clone. The chain is built from TRBV19 and TRBJ1-1; 8 bases match TRBD1. V trimming: 5 bases; J trimming: 3 bases; junction bases outside the gene matches: 11. Germline V CDR1 and CDR2: LNHDA, SQIVND (reference sequence). The length of the CDR3 is 16 residues. This CDR3 reads CASSDRGQGGYTEAFF. CDR3 bases: TGTGCCAGTAGTGACCGCGGACAGGGAGGGTACACTGAAGCTTTCTTT.

The chain carries TRBV9 and TRBJ2-2; D ambiguous. This CDR3 contains 13 residues. Germline CDR1 and CDR2: SGDLS and YYNGEE. V was clipped by 5 bases and J by 8 bases, with 13 bases between them. The CDR3 protein is CASSLNGGGELFF. The CDR3 DNA reads TGTGCCAGCAGTCTAAATGGCGGAGGGGAGCTGTTTTTT.

This chain joins TRBV27 and TRBJ1-5, with TRBD1 identical over 8 bases. The CDR3 consists of 14 residues. Germline values: CDR1 MNHEY, CDR2 SMNVEV (reference sequence). The junction had 8 bases not matched to a gene; V was cut back by 6 bases and J by 7 bases. In DNA, the CDR3 is TGTGCCAGCAGCTATGACAGGGGAAGCCAGCCCCAGCATTTT. Amino acids: CASSYDRGSQPQHF.

The chain carries TRBV5-6 and TRBJ2-2; D is uncertain. This CDR3 is 16 amino acids long. V lost 0 bases and J lost 1, with 10 bases in between. Germline CDR1 and CDR2: SGHDT and YYEEEE. The CDR3 reads CASSLEAPLNTGELFF. CDR3 DNA sequence: TGTGCCAGCAGCTTGGAGGCCCCATTGAACACCGGGGAGCTGTTTTTT.

The CDR3 spells CASSSLPSRDEKLFF. The CDR3 DNA reads as TGTGCCAGCAGTTCGCTTCCGTCCAGGGATGAAAAACTGTTTTTT. The chain is built from TRBV6-5 and TRBJ1-4; D may be TRBD1 (5 bases). CDR3 length: 15 residues. Germline V CDR1 and CDR2: MNHEY, SVGAGI. The V end was cut by 4 bases, the J end by 6 bases, with 15 bases between.

This clone was counted between two and nine times. The chain carries TRBV6-5 and TRBJ2-1; D tentatively reads TRBD1 or TRBD2 (5 bases each). The germline V gene has CDR1 MNHEY and CDR2 SVGAGI. With 2 bases removed from V and 6 bases from J, the gap between germline ends came to 14 bases. The CDR3 runs to 15 residues. The CDR3: CASSYRTRESNEQFF. The CDR3 DNA reads TGTGCCAGCAGTTACAGGACCAGGGAGAGCAATGAGCAGTTCTTC.

This clone was detected only once. This rearrangement joins TRBV28 to TRBJ2-7, with 7 bases lining up with TRBD1. This CDR3 spans 16 amino acids. Germline values: CDR1 MDHEN, CDR2 SYDVKM. V lost 6 bases and J lost 7; bases outside the gene matches: 18. The CDR3 protein is CASRTITGTVVIEQYF. CDR3 coding DNA: TGTGCCAGCAGAACGATCACCGGGACAGTTGTCATTGAGCAGTACTTC.

This sequence joins TRBV27 and TRBJ1-1; TRBD1 might be the D (6 bases). V shed 3 bases and J shed 8 bases, with 10 bases lying between them. The CDR3 length is 12 residues. The germline V gene encodes CDR1 MNHEY and CDR2 SMNVEV (reference sequence). CDR3 coding DNA: TGTGCCAGCAGTTTCCTGACAGGAGAAGCTTTCTTT. This codes for CASSFLTGEAFF.

This chain links TRBV19 with TRBJ2-7; 7 positions agree with TRBD1. CDR1 LNHDA and CDR2 SQIVND come from the germline V gene (reference sequence). The V and J ends lost 10 bases and 6 bases, in that order; junction bases with no gene match: 6. This CDR3 contains 11 residues. Here the CDR3 reads CAIYRGGEQYF. DNA of the CDR3: TGTGCCATTTACAGGGGCGGCGAGCAGTACTTC.

The J gene is TRBJ2-1, the V gene TRBV7-8; D may match TRBD1 or TRBD2 (6 bases each). V was trimmed by 3 bases and J by 14 bases, leaving 17 bases between them. The CDR3 contains 13 residues. The germline CDR1 and CDR2 sequences are SGHVS and FQNEAQ. This CDR3 reads CASSFFPGAQEFF. Here the CDR3 DNA reads TGTGCCAGCAGCTTCTTTCCGGGGGCCCAAGAGTTCTTC.

This CDR3 reads CASSTSYEQYF. The CDR3 bases are TGTGCCAGCAGCACCTCCTACGAGCAGTACTTC. The rearrangement links TRBV11-2 to TRBJ2-7; D call uncertain. V dropped 5 bases and J dropped 0 bases, with 2 bases sitting between them. The CDR3 is 11 residues long. Germline V gives CDR1 SGHAT, CDR2 FQNNGV.

This rearrangement joins TRBV6-4 to TRBJ1-2; D is perhaps TRBD1 (6 bases). V shed 0 bases and J shed 7 bases, with 15 bases lying between them. Germline CDR1 is MRHNA and CDR2 is SNTAGT. The CDR3 sequence is 15 residues long. The CDR3 loop reads CASSDSSDGGGGYTF. CDR3 bases: TGTGCCAGCAGTGACTCGAGCGACGGAGGGGGTGGCTACACCTTC.

The rearrangement uses TRBV28 and TRBJ2-7; D is unresolved. CDR3 size: 13 residues. Germline loops: CDR1 MDHEN, CDR2 SYDVKM. V lost 5 bases to trimming and J lost 3 bases, with 11 bases between them. CDR3 in DNA: TGTGCCAGCAGTCTCCATGGAGTCTACGAGCAGTACTTC. Translating gives CASSLHGVYEQYF.

The chain recombines TRBV4-3 with TRBJ2-7, with D perhaps assigned TRBD1 or TRBD2 (5 bases each). CDR1 is LGHNA, CDR2 YSLEER, per germline. The CDR3 extends over 17 amino acids. Between the trimmed V and J ends, which lost 0 bases and 2 bases, there was a span of 17 bases. CDR3 sequence (DNA): TGCGCCAGCAGCCAAGAAAGTCCTGGGGACGAGACCTACGAGCAGTACTTC. It codes for CASSQESPGDETYEQYF.

DNA for the CDR3: TGTGCCACCAGCGAGGGAGGGGACGGTTCCGCAATCACCGGGGAGCTGTTTTTT. This encodes CATSEGGDGSAITGELFF. V is TRBV15 and J is TRBJ2-2; 7 nucleotides line up with TRBD2. Germline V gives CDR1 LNHNV, CDR2 YYDKDF (reference sequence). After removal of 5 bases from V and 4 bases from J, the junction contained 16 bases not matched to a gene. This CDR3 region has 18 residues.